One and the same sample provided the 23 T cell receptor beta chains below, sequenced in a study of cytomegalovirus exposure and HLA in healthy donors. The PCR was carried out with 60 Vbeta primers and 13 Jbeta primers. Clones were sequenced by immunoSEQ multiplex PCR, and TCRdb holds only the in-frame ones, with some missing. The sample shows 100,000 to 150,000 clones, roughly 80% of them seen only once. The specimen sequenced was PBMCs. The receptor source for this set is a woman aged 40 to 50 in good health and CMV-seronegative.

The table lists this clone with a count of one. V usage is TRBV11-2 and J usage is TRBJ1-1; D call uncertain. Between the trimmed V and J ends, which lost 4 bases and 1 base, there was a span of 7 bases. The V gene's germline CDR1 is SGHAT and CDR2 FQNNGV. This CDR3 is 13 amino acids long. The CDR3: CASSYRQNTEAFF. The CDR3 DNA reads TGTGCCAGCAGCTACAGACAGAACACTGAAGCTTTCTTT.

The chain uses TRBV4-1 and TRBJ2-7; D may be TRBD2 (5 bases). V lost 4 bases and J lost 1, with 8 bases in between. The germline CDR1 and CDR2 sequences are MGHRA and YSYEKL. This CDR3 comprises 13 residues. The CDR3 region is CASSPEGSYEQYF. The CDR3 DNA reads TGCGCCAGCAGCCCCGAGGGTTCCTACGAGCAGTACTTC.

This chain joins TRBV14 and TRBJ2-3; D is undetermined. Germline assignment: CDR1 SGHDN and CDR2 FVKESK. CDR3 length: 12 amino acids. Trimming shortened V by 4 bases and J by 5 bases, and 7 bases separated the two germline ends. CDR3 sequence reads: CASSRVIDTQYF. For the CDR3, the DNA is TGTGCCAGCAGCCGAGTCATAGATACGCAGTATTTT.

The rearrangement uses TRBV6-5 and TRBJ2-2; no reliable D call. Per the germline V gene, CDR1 is MNHEY and CDR2 is SVGAGI. The CDR3 runs to 14 residues. V was pared by 7 bases and J by 0 bases, with 9 bases between. The CDR3 region has the DNA TGTGCCAGCACCGAACTTGCGAACACCGGGGAGCTGTTTTTT. It yields the protein CASTELANTGELFF.

The J gene is TRBJ1-1, the V gene TRBV9; perhaps TRBD1 as D (5 bases). Germline CDR1 reads SGDLS; CDR2 reads YYNGEE. The germline V and J ends were trimmed by 4 bases and 3 bases, with 10 bases remaining between them. There are 13 residues in the CDR3. The CDR3, as DNA: TGTGCCAGCAGCCTGACAGAGTACACTGAAGCTTTCTTT. This translates into CASSLTEYTEAFF.

CDR3 nucleotides: TGTGCCAGCAGCTTGTCCAAGGGGATAGGGAACACTGAAGCTTTCTTT. Protein sequence: CASSLSKGIGNTEAFF. The J gene is TRBJ1-1, the V gene TRBV7-2; D might be TRBD1 (5 bases). CDR1 and CDR2 (germline): SGHTA, FQGNSA. V dropped 3 bases and J dropped 1 base, with 15 bases sitting between them. The CDR3 sequence is 16 residues long.

The chain recombines TRBV6-6 with TRBJ2-5, with D possibly matching TRBD1 (5 bases). The CDR3 has 12 residues. Looked up from germline, CDR1 is MNHNY and CDR2 is SVGAGI (reference sequence). V was trimmed by 4 bases and J by 5 bases, leaving 8 bases between them. The CDR3 here is CASSSNRETQYF. The CDR3 region has the DNA TGTGCCAGCAGTTCGAACAGGGAGACCCAGTACTTC.

CDR3 residues: CASSSRQVSGAGYTF. In DNA, the CDR3 is TGTGCCAGCAGTTCCCGACAGGTCTCTGGTGCTGGCTACACCTTC. This sequence joins TRBV27 and TRBJ1-2; a possible D gene is TRBD1 (6 bases). Germline V gene lookup returns CDR1 MNHEY and CDR2 SMNVEV (reference sequence). CDR3 size: 15 residues. The V gene lost 4 bases and the J gene lost 7 bases, with 19 bases spanning the gap.

This sequence joins TRBV19 and TRBJ1-1; 8 bases map to TRBD1. V lost 5 bases to trimming and J lost 5 bases; unmatched junction nucleotides: 7. Germline values: CDR1 LNHDA, CDR2 SQIVND (reference sequence). The CDR3 has 14 amino acids. This chain's CDR3 is CASSPRTGRTEAFF. The DNA of the CDR3 is TGTGCCAGTAGTCCAAGGACAGGGAGGACTGAAGCTTTCTTT.

This clone has only a few counts. The J gene is TRBJ2-7, the V gene TRBV5-1; 8 bases align to TRBD1. Trimming removed 2 bases from V and 6 bases from J; junction bases left unmatched: 7. The CDR3 contains 14 residues. Germline V gene data show CDR1 as SGHRS and CDR2 as YFSETQ. The chain's CDR3 is CASSFTGGSVEQYF. The DNA of the CDR3 is TGCGCCAGCAGCTTCACAGGGGGGTCGGTCGAGCAGTACTTC.

This clone was counted a few times. V and J are TRBV27 and TRBJ1-1; the D gene is possibly TRBD1 (5 bases). V lost 4 bases to trimming and J lost 5 bases, with 11 bases between them. The CDR3 contains 13 residues. Germline lookup yields CDR1 MNHEY and CDR2 SMNVEV (reference sequence). The CDR3 here is CASSSRVGTEAFF. Here the CDR3 DNA reads TGTGCCAGCAGTTCCAGGGTGGGGACTGAAGCTTTCTTT.

This clone appeared a single time. J is TRBJ1-4 and V is TRBV6-5; no firm D call. Germline CDR1 reads MNHEY; CDR2 reads SVGAGI. The CDR3 totals 16 residues. V lost 3 bases and J 0 bases, leaving 11 bases between the germline ends. This chain's CDR3 is CASSYRRASTNEKLFF. For the CDR3, the DNA is TGTGCCAGCAGTTATAGGAGGGCCTCAACTAATGAAAAACTGTTTTTT.

The chain combines TRBV2 with TRBJ2-1, with 9 bases that match TRBD2. CDR1 and CDR2 from the germline V gene are SNHLY and FYNNEI. The CDR3 has 14 residues. The V segment lost 7 bases and the J segment 15 bases; nucleotides outside the gene matches: 16. The CDR3 DNA sequence: TGTGCCAGCAACCAGAGACTTAGCGGGGGCCTTAGGTTCTTC. This gives the protein CASNQRLSGGLRFF.

J is TRBJ2-2 and V is TRBV7-9; 9 bases are a match to TRBD1. The germline V gene has CDR1 SEHNR and CDR2 FQNEAQ (reference sequence). This CDR3 has 15 amino acids. The ends lost 5 bases at V and 9 bases at J; junction bases unmatched: 10. The CDR3 nucleotides read TGTGCCAGCAGCCCCGTGGGACAGGGAAGTTGGGAGCTGTTTTTT. This gives the protein CASSPVGQGSWELFF.

This clone occurred a few times. This chain connects TRBV4-1 to TRBJ1-1; D may be TRBD1 (5 bases). The V gene's germline CDR1 is MGHRA and CDR2 YSYEKL. The CDR3 is made up of 16 amino acids. V gave up 3 bases and J gave up 1 base, with 15 bases separating them. CDR3 nucleotide sequence: TGCGCCAGCAGCCACATAAATCGGGGGGGGAACACTGAAGCTTTCTTT. Translation: CASSHINRGGNTEAFF.

This chain links TRBV7-9 with TRBJ2-1; 7 nucleotides align to TRBD2. The CDR3 runs to 16 residues. Trimming at V came to 5 bases and at J to 1 base, leaving 8 bases not matched to a gene. Per germline, CDR1 SEHNR and CDR2 FQNEAQ (reference sequence). The DNA for the CDR3 is TGTGCCAGCAGCCCAAACCAAGCGGGATCCTACAATGAGCAGTTCTTC. Its translation is CASSPNQAGSYNEQFF.

This rearrangement joins TRBV7-8 to TRBJ2-7; 11 nucleotides line up with TRBD1. This CDR3 is built from 16 residues. Germline lookup yields CDR1 SGHVS and CDR2 FQNEAQ. J gave up 2 bases and V 1 base, and 4 bases lay outside the gene matches. CDR3 region: CASSLVWDRGTYEQYF. The CDR3 DNA reads TGTGCCAGCAGCTTAGTATGGGACAGGGGGACCTACGAGCAGTACTTC.

The chain is built from TRBV9 and TRBJ1-2; perhaps TRBD1 as D (5 bases). This CDR3 is built from 14 residues. The V and J ends lost 0 bases and 8 bases respectively, with 14 bases between them. Germline V gene data show CDR1 as SGDLS and CDR2 as YYNGEE. The CDR3 protein is CASSVGVGAGGYTF. CDR3 in DNA: TGTGCCAGCAGCGTAGGAGTAGGGGCTGGCGGCTACACCTTC.

The chain has TRBV5-1 and TRBJ2-2; TRBD2 aligns across 11 bases. From germline, CDR1 is SGHRS and CDR2 YFSETQ. The CDR3 loop spans 17 amino acids. V shed 0 bases and J 5 bases; nucleotides not matched to a gene: 6. CDR3 nucleotides: TGCGCCAGCAGCTTGGCCGGGCCTAGCGGGGGGACCGGGGAGCTGTTTTTT. Translation gives CASSLAGPSGGTGELFF.

The chain employs TRBV7-2 and TRBJ2-1, with TRBD2 matching 8 bases. V gave up 4 bases and J gave up 12 bases; unmatched junction bases: 2. There are 11 residues in the CDR3. Germline CDR1 is SGHTA and CDR2 is FQGNSA. CDR3 bases: TGTGCCAGCAGCTCCGGGGGGGCGCAGTTCTTC. Translated: CASSSGGAQFF. Filled out from reference TRBV7-2 and TRBJ2-1, the complete variable domain reads GAGVSQSPSNKVTEKGKDVELRCDPISGHTALYWYRQSLGQGLEFLIYFQGNSAPDKSGLPSDRFSAERTGGSVSTLTIQRTQQEDSAVYLCASSSGGAQFFGPGTRLTVL.

In this sample, this clone turned up a few times. The rearrangement joins TRBV4-1 to TRBJ1-6; no definite D call. Trimming removed 1 base at V and 0 bases at J, with 13 bases between. This CDR3 has 18 residues. Germline CDR1 is MGHRA and CDR2 is YSYEKL. The CDR3 here is CASSQVSGANSYNSPLHF. Written as DNA, the CDR3 is TGCGCCAGCAGCCAAGTCTCTGGAGCCAACTCCTATAATTCACCCCTCCACTTT.

This chain connects TRBV4-1 to TRBJ2-7; TRBD2 matches 8 bases. J lost 1 base, V lost 2 bases, and 7 bases had no gene match. Germline V lookup: CDR1 MGHRA, CDR2 YSYEKL. The CDR3 loop spans 16 amino acids. This CDR3 is CASSQIVTSESYEQYF. The CDR3, as DNA: TGCGCCAGCAGCCAAATCGTGACTAGCGAATCCTACGAGCAGTACTTC.

This clone has a handful of counts. The J gene is TRBJ1-4, the V gene TRBV25-1; 7 bases fit TRBD1. Germline V gene lookup returns CDR1 MGHDK and CDR2 SYGVNS. The CDR3 covers 13 residues. J gave up 4 bases and V 7 bases, and 3 bases lay outside the gene matches. CDR3 region: CASTWDSNEKLFF. For the CDR3, the DNA is TGTGCCAGCACTTGGGACAGTAATGAAAAACTGTTTTTT.